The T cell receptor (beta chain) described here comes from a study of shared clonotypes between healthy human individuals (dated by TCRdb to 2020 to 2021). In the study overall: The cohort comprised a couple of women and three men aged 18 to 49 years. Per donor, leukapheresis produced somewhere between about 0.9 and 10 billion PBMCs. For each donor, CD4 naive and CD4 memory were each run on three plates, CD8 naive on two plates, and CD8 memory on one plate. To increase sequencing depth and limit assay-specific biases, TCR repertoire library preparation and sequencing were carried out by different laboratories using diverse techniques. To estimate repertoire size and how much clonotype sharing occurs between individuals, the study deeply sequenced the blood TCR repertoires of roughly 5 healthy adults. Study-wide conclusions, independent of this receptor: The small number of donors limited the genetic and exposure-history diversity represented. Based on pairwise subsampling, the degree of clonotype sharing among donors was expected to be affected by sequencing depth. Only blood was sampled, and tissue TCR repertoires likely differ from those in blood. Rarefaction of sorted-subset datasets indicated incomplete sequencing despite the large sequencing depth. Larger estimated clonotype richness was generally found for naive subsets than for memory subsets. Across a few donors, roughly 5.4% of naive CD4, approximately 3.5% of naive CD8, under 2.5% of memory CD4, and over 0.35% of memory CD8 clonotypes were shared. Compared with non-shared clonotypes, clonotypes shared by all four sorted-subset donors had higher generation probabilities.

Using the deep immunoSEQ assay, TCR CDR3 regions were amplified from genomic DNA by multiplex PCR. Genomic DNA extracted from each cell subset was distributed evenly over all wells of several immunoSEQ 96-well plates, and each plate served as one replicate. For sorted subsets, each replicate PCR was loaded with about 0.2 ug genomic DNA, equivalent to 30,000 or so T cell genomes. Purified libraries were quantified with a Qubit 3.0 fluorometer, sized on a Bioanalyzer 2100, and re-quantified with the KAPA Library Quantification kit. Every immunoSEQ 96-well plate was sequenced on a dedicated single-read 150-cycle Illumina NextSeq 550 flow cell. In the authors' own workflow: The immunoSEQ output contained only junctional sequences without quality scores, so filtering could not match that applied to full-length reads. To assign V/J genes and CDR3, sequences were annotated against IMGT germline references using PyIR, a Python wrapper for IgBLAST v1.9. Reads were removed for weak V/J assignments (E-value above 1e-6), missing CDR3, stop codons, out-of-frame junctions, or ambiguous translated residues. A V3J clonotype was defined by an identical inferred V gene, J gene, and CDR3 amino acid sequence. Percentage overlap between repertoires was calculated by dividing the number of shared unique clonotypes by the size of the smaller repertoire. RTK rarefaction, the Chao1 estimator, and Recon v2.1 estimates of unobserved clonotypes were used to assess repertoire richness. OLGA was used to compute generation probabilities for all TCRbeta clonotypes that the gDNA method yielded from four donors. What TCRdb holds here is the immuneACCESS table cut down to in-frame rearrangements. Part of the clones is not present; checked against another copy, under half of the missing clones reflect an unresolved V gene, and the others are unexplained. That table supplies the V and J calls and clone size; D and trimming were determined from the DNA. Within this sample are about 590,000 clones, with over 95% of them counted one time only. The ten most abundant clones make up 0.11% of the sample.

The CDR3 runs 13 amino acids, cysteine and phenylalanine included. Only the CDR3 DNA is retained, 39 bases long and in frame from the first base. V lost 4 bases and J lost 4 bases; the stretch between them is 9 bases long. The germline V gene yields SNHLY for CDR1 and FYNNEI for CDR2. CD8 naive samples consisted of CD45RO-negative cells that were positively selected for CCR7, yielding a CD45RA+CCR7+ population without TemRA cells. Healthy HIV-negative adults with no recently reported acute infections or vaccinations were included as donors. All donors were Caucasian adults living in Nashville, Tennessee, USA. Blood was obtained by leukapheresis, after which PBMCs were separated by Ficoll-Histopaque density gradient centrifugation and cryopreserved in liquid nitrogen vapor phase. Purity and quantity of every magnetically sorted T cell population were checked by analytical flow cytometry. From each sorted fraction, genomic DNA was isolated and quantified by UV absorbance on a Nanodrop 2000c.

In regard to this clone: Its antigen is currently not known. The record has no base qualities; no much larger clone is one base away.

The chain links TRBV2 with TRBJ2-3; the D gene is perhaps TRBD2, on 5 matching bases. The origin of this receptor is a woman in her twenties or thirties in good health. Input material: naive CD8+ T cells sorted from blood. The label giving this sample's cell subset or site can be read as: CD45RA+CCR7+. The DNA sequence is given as TGTGCCAGCAGTGTTGAGGGCCCAGATACGCAGTATTTT. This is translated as CASSVEGPDTQYF.